The clone carrying this T cell receptor (beta chain) was seen ten or more times. Germline-derived CDR1 and CDR2 are DFQATT and SNEGSKA (reference sequence). The junction had 7 bases not matched to a gene; V was cut back by 0 bases and J by 4 bases. The CDR3 extends over 15 amino acids. In TCRdb, the RT-PCR reads were re-called with MiXCR into one record per CDR3 protein. Among 550,000 to 750,000 distinct CDR3 sequences listed, approximately 15% were seen once. This chain connects TRBV20-1 to TRBJ2-5; 8 nucleotides match TRBD2. The receptor's source is a female donor in good health, serving as a healthy control. The sample taken for sequencing was memory CD4+ T cells from blood. CDR3 nucleotide sequence: TGCAGTGCTAGAGATGGGCGGGAGGTGGCAGAGACCCAGTACTTC. This gives the protein CSARDGREVAETQYF.